This TCR beta chain was captured in a study of cytomegalovirus exposure and HLA in healthy donors. Looked up from germline, CDR1 is MGHDK and CDR2 is SYGVNS. Losses at the gene ends were 7 bases for V and 7 bases for J; bases not matched to a gene: 13. The CDR3 runs 15 residues. About this clone: The antigen is undetermined.

Both 60 Vbeta primers and 13 Jbeta primers went into the PCR. Sequencing used immunoSEQ multiplex PCR; TCRdb keeps in-frame clones, though not all of them. This sample has about 200,000 clones, with more than 75% found just once. General study points: For TCR beta chains, V- and J-gene trimming was later linked to a missense DCLRE1C variant. Whilst most TCR sequences proved rare, a subset of public TCRs occurred across many donors. Cytomegalovirus-associated status was assigned to some 180 TCR beta chains.

The sequencing input was PBMCs. V is TRBV25-1 and J is TRBJ2-1; TRBD2 agrees at 7 bases. The source of this sequence is a woman in her forties in good health and CMV-seronegative. CDR3 nucleotide sequence: TGTGCCAGCAAGGGTCCCGGGACTATCACGAATGAGCAGTTCTTC. This codes for CASKGPGTITNEQFF. Based on the CDR3 plus reference TRBV25-1 and TRBJ2-1, the full variable domain is EADIYQTPRYLVIGTGKKITLECSQTMGHDKMYWYQQDPGMELHLIHYSYGVNSTEKGDLSSESTVSRIRTEHFPLTLESARPSHTSQYLCASKGPGTITNEQFFGPGTRLTVL.